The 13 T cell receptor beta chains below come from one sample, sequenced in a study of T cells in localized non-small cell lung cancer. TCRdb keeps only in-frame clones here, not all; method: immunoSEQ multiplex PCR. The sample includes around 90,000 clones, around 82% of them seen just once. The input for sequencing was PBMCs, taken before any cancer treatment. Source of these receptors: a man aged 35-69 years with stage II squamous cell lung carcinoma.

CDR3 protein: CASSRGQSNTEAFF. The CDR3 DNA follows: TGTGCCAGCTCAAGGGGACAGTCGAACACTGAAGCTTTCTTT. The V and J genes are TRBV18 and TRBJ1-1, with 7 positions matching TRBD1. The CDR3 consists of 14 residues. V trimming: 5 bases; J trimming: 1 base; junction bases outside the gene matches: 4. The germline gives CDR1 KGHSH, CDR2 LQKENI.

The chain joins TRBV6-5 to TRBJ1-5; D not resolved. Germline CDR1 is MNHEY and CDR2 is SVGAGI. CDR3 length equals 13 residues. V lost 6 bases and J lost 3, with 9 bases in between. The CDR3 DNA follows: TGTGCCAGCAGGATGGATCTCAATCAGCCCCAGCATTTT. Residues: CASRMDLNQPQHF.

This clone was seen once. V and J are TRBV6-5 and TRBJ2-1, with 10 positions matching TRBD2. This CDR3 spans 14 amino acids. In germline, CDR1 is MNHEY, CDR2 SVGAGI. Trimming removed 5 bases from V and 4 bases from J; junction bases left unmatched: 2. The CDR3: CASSLAGAYNEQFF. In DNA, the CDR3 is TGTGCCAGCAGTCTAGCGGGAGCTTACAATGAGCAGTTCTTC.

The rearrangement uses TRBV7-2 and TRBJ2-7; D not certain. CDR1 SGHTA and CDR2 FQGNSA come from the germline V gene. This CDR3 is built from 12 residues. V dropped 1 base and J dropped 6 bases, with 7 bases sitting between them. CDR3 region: CASSLDLLEQYF. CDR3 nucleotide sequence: TGTGCCAGCAGCTTAGATCTTCTCGAGCAGTACTTC.

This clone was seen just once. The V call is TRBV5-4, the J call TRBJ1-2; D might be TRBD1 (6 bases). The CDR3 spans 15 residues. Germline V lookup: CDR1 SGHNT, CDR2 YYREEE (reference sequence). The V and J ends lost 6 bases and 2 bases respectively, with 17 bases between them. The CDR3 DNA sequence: TGTGCCAGCACCAAACAGGGAGGCCTGAACTATGGCTACACCTTC. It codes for CASTKQGGLNYGYTF.

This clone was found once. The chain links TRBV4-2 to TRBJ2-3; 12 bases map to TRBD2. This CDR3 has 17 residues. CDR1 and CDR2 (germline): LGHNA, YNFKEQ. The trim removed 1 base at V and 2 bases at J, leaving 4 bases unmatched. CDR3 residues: CASSQARTSGNTDTQYF. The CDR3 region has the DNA TGTGCCAGCAGCCAAGCCCGGACTAGCGGGAACACAGATACGCAGTATTTT.

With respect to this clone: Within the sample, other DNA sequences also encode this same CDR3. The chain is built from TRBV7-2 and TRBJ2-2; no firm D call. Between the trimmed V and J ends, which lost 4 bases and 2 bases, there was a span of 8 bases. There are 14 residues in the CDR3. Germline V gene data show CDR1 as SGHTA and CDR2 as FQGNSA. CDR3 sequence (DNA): TGTGCCAGCAGCTCGCGCATTAACACCGGGGAGCTGTTTTTT. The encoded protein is CASSSRINTGELFF.

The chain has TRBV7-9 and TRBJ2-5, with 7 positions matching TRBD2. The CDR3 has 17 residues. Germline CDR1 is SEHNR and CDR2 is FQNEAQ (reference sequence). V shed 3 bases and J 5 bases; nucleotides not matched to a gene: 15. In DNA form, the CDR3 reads TGTGCCAGCAGCTTGGGAGCGGGGAGGGCGGTCGTGGAGACCCAGTACTTC. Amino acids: CASSLGAGRAVVETQYF.

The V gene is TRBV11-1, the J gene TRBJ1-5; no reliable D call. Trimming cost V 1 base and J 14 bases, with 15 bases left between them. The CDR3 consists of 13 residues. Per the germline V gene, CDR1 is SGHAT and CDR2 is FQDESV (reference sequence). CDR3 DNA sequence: TGTGCCAGCAGCTTAGAGGTGGCCAGCTCTGAGCATTTT. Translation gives CASSLEVASSEHF.

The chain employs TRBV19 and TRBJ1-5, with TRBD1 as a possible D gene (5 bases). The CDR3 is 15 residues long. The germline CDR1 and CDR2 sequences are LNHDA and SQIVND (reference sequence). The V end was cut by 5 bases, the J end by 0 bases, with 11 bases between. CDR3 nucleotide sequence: TGTGCCAGTAGTCCGTGGGGGAATAGCAATCAGCCCCAGCATTTT. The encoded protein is CASSPWGNSNQPQHF. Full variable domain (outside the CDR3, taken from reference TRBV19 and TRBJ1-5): DGGITQSPKYLFRKEGQNVTLSCEQNLNHDAMYWYRQDPGQGLRLIYYSQIVNDFQKGDIAEGYSVSREKKESFPLTVTSAQKNPTAFYLCASSPWGNSNQPQHFGDGTRLSIL.

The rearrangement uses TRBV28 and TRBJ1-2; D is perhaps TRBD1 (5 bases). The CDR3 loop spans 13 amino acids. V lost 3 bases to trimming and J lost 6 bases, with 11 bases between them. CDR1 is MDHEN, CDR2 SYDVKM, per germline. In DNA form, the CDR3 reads TGTGCCAGCAGTTTGGGGGGGTTTGATGGCTACACCTTC. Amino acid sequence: CASSLGGFDGYTF.

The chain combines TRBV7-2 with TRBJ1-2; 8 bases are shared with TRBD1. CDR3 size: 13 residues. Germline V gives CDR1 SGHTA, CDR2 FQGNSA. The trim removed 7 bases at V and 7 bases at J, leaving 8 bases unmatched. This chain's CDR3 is CASTPGQVTGYTF. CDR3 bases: TGTGCCAGCACCCCGGGACAGGTTACTGGCTACACCTTC.

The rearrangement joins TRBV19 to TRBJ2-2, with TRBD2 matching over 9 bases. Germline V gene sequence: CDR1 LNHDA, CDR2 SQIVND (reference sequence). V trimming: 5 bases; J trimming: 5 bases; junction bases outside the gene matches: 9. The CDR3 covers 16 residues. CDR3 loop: CASSSKKSGGTGELFF. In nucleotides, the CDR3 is TGTGCCAGTAGTTCCAAAAAAAGCGGGGGGACCGGGGAGCTGTTTTTT.